The next 23 T cell receptor beta chains were all read from a single sample in a study of blood T cells in healthy people across ages. A sample-barcoded 5' primer and a J-beta primer mix were used in a second PCR of roughly 7 to 11 cycles. TCRdb itself ran the 5' RACE reads through MiXCR, one entry per CDR3 protein. The sample has 850,000 to 950,000 distinct CDR3 sequences, roughly 26% seen once. What was sequenced was blood. Receptors originate from an elderly woman in good health.

This clonotype was seen ten or more times. The chain uses TRBV20-1 and TRBJ2-5, with 9 bases lining up with TRBD1. Per the germline V gene, CDR1 is DFQATT and CDR2 is SNEGSKA (reference sequence). V dropped 0 bases and J dropped 5; count of bases not matched to a gene: 10. This CDR3 spans 16 amino acids. For the CDR3, the DNA is TGCAGTGCTAGAGATCTAACAGGGGGCTTTCGGGAGACCCAGTACTTC. Its translation is CSARDLTGGFRETQYF.

The chain carries TRBV2 and TRBJ1-5, with TRBD1 matching over 9 bases. V lost 7 bases to trimming and J lost 7 bases; unmatched junction nucleotides: 8. Germline V gene sequence: CDR1 SNHLY, CDR2 FYNNEI. The CDR3 is 14 residues long. CDR3 residues: CASTDRDRDQPQHF. The CDR3 DNA is TGTGCCAGCACGGACCGGGACAGGGACCAGCCCCAGCATTTT. Full variable domain (remainder filled in from reference TRBV2 and TRBJ1-5): EPEVTQTPSHQVTQMGQEVILRCVPISNHLYFYWYRQILGQKVEFLVSFYNNEISEKSEIFDDQFSVERPDGSNFTLKIRSTKLEDSAMYFCASTDRDRDQPQHFGDGTRLSIL.

In its sample, this clonotype was seen a few times. A much more abundant neighbour one base away suggests this may be a read error. The gene calls are TRBV29-1 and TRBJ1-2; possibly TRBD1 for D (5 bases). With 4 bases removed from V and 5 bases from J, the gap between germline ends came to 8 bases. CDR3 length: 11 amino acids. Germline V lookup: CDR1 SQVTM, CDR2 ANQGSEA. The CDR3 nucleotides read TGCAGCGTTGGTACAGGATATGGCTACACCTTC. Residues: CSVGTGYGYTF.

This clonotype was seen repeatedly, ten times or more. The chain links TRBV7-2 to TRBJ1-6; a possible D gene is TRBD1 (5 bases). The CDR3 spans 14 residues. V shed 4 bases and J shed 9 bases, with 13 bases lying between them. The germline gives CDR1 SGHTA, CDR2 FQGNSA. DNA for the CDR3: TGTGCCAGCAGCTCAACCACCAGGGTTTCACCCCTCCACTTT. Translated, it gives CASSSTTRVSPLHF.

This clonotype has ten or more counts. This sequence joins TRBV12-3 or TRBV12-4 and TRBJ1-6; no firm D call. This CDR3 region has 14 residues. V lost 3 bases and J 9 bases, leaving 12 bases between the germline ends. Here the CDR3 DNA reads TGTGCCAGCAGTTTCATGGAACGGGGTTCACCCCTCCACTTT. This codes for CASSFMERGSPLHF.

This clonotype occurred a few times. This chain connects TRBV7-8 to TRBJ2-5; unclear D gene. Between the trimmed V and J ends, which lost 1 base and 7 bases, there was a span of 10 bases. The CDR3 consists of 13 residues. Germline V gives CDR1 SGHVS, CDR2 FQNEAQ. The CDR3 bases are TGTGCCAGCAGCTTAGATCCGTTGGGGACCCAGTACTTC. Protein sequence: CASSLDPLGTQYF.

The chain couples TRBV20-1 to TRBJ2-3; possibly TRBD1 or TRBD2 for D (7 bases each). CDR1 and CDR2 (germline): DFQATT, SNEGSKA (reference sequence). The CDR3 totals 18 residues. Trimming stripped 3 bases from V and 5 bases from J, with 27 bases between. The chain's CDR3 is CSARPRLAGGGWGDTQYF. CDR3 DNA sequence: TGCAGTGCTAGGCCACGACTAGCAGGGGGGGGATGGGGAGATACGCAGTATTTT.

This clonotype was picked up many times. The chain's CDR3 is CASSEGTDLMDEQFF. The CDR3 nucleotides are TGCGCCAGCAGTGAAGGGACAGACCTTATGGATGAGCAGTTCTTC. The chain recombines TRBV10-1 with TRBJ2-1; 7 positions agree with TRBD1. In germline, CDR1 is WNHNN, CDR2 SYGVQD (reference sequence). The ends lost 3 bases at V and 8 bases at J; junction bases unmatched: 10. The CDR3 loop spans 15 amino acids.

The chain has TRBV20-1 and TRBJ2-1; TRBD2 matches 10 bases. The CDR3 has 15 amino acids. Germline assignment: CDR1 DFQATT and CDR2 SNEGSKA (reference sequence). Unmatched junction bases numbered 3, after V lost 1 base and J lost 3 bases. In nucleotides, the CDR3 is TGCAGTGCTAGAGGGACTAGCGGAAACTACAATGAGCAGTTCTTC. Amino acid sequence: CSARGTSGNYNEQFF.

This clonotype turned up a few times. This chain links TRBV19 with TRBJ2-5, with a possible D match to TRBD2 (5 bases). CDR3 length: 17 amino acids. Germline V gene lookup returns CDR1 LNHDA and CDR2 SQIVND (reference sequence). V lost 3 bases and J lost 4, with 21 bases in between. Written as DNA, the CDR3 is TGTGCCAGTAGTATTGTCTCCGGGGTGATTCAAAGAGAGACCCAGTACTTC. Its protein is CASSIVSGVIQRETQYF.

This clonotype was recorded at least ten times. This chain connects TRBV20-1 to TRBJ2-1; 7 positions match TRBD2. Trimming took 3 bases from V and 6 from J; bases not matched to a gene: 14. The CDR3 totals 16 residues. Germline CDR1 is DFQATT and CDR2 is SNEGSKA (reference sequence). Here the CDR3 reads CSASLFLGGMGNEQFF. Written as DNA, the CDR3 is TGCAGTGCTAGTCTCTTCCTCGGGGGGATGGGCAATGAGCAGTTCTTC.

Turning to this clonotype: A read error may account for a junction end that differs from germline. The chain employs TRBV7-2 and TRBJ1-4; D is perhaps TRBD1 (5 bases). The CDR3 runs to 18 residues. Per germline, CDR1 SGHTA and CDR2 FQGNSA. CDR3 nucleotides: TGTGCCGGCAGCCTGATGTCGGTCGGATGGACAAGTAATGGAAAGCTGTTTTTT. This gives the protein CAGSLMSVGWTSNGKLFF.

This clonotype was seen repeatedly, ten times or more. This CDR3 reads CASSRAGPGETQYF. CDR3 nucleotides: TGTGCCAGCAGCAGAGCGGGGCCGGGTGAGACCCAGTACTTC. The V gene is TRBV7-9, the J gene TRBJ2-5; 7 nucleotides match TRBD2. J was trimmed by 5 bases and V by 5 bases; bases with no gene match: 8. Germline CDR1 reads SEHNR; CDR2 reads FQNEAQ (reference sequence). The CDR3 contains 14 residues. Supplemented by reference TRBV7-9 and TRBJ2-5, the full variable domain reads DTGVSQNPRHKITKRGQNVTFRCDPISEHNRLYWYRQTLGQGPEFLTYFQNEAQLEKSRLLSDRFSAERPKGSFSTLEIQRTEQGDSAMYLCASSRAGPGETQYFGPGTRLLVL.

This clonotype was detected ten times or more. J is TRBJ2-3 and V is TRBV20-1, with a possible D match to TRBD1 (6 bases). The length of the CDR3 is 15 residues. Deletions cut 5 bases from V and 3 bases from J, with 18 bases between. Germline loops: CDR1 DFQATT, CDR2 SNEGSKA (reference sequence). CDR3 residues: CSALEYRVGTDTQYF. For the CDR3, the DNA is TGCAGTGCTCTCGAGTACAGGGTGGGAACAGATACGCAGTATTTT.

This clonotype showed up many times. One end of the junction does not line up with germline, which may come from a read error. The V gene is TRBV20-1, the J gene TRBJ2-1; 10 nucleotides line up with TRBD1. This CDR3 has 14 residues. Per germline, CDR1 DFQATT and CDR2 SNEGSKA (reference sequence). Written as DNA, the CDR3 is TGCAGTTCTAGGATCGGGACAGGGGCCAATGAGCAGTTCTTC. Amino acids: CSSRIGTGANEQFF.

V and J are TRBV25-1 and TRBJ1-1; D ambiguous. Trimming took 4 bases from V and 0 from J, leaving 9 bases between them. Germline assignment: CDR1 MGHDK and CDR2 SYGVNS. The CDR3 extends over 14 amino acids. The CDR3 DNA reads as TGTGCCAGCAGTGCGGCAGGAGTGAACACTGAAGCTTTCTTT. It encodes CASSAAGVNTEAFF.

The chain is built from TRBV7-3 and TRBJ2-1; D possibly corresponds to TRBD1 (6 bases). From germline, CDR1 is SGHTA and CDR2 FQGTGA. This CDR3 region has 14 residues. Trimming pared 5 bases from V and 4 bases from J, leaving 12 bases between. The CDR3 sequence: CASSIGDRYNEQFF. CDR3 sequence (DNA): TGTGCCAGCAGCATTGGAGACAGGTACAATGAGCAGTTCTTC.

The CDR3 reads CASSAPGTENTEAFF. The CDR3 DNA reads TGTGCCAGCAGCGCGCCCGGGACAGAGAACACTGAAGCTTTCTTT. The chain carries TRBV7-9 and TRBJ1-1, with 7 bases identical to TRBD1. The germline CDR1 and CDR2 sequences are SEHNR and FQNEAQ (reference sequence). Losses at the gene ends were 5 bases for V and 1 base for J; bases not matched to a gene: 7. CDR3 size: 15 residues.

This sequence joins TRBV19 and TRBJ2-2; D is possibly TRBD2 (6 bases). The V end was cut by 2 bases, the J end by 2 bases, with 15 bases between. Germline lookup yields CDR1 LNHDA and CDR2 SQIVND (reference sequence). The CDR3 is 17 residues long. CDR3 DNA sequence: TGTGCCAGTAGTATATCAGGACGGGGAGGCAACACCGGGGAGCTGTTTTTT. Protein sequence: CASSISGRGGNTGELFF.

Comment on this clonotype: This may come from a read error, since a much larger clone is one base off. The gene calls are TRBV11-2 and TRBJ2-3; D unclear. This CDR3 has 13 residues. Germline CDR1 SGHAT, CDR2 FQNNGV. V shed 3 bases and J shed 2 bases, with 6 bases lying between them. This CDR3 reads CASSLPYTDTQYF. CDR3 DNA: TGTGCCAGCAGCTTGCCTTACACAGATACGCAGTATTTT.

In regard to this clonotype: Sequence at one end of the junction differs from germline and may be a read error. This chain uses TRBV19 with TRBJ2-7; TRBD1 agrees at 8 bases. Looked up from germline, CDR1 is LNHDA and CDR2 is SQIVND (reference sequence). This CDR3 is built from 15 residues. The CDR3 nucleotides are TGTGCCAGTAGTCTCCGACAGGGGAGCTCCTACGGGCAGTACTTC. It encodes CASSLRQGSSYGQYF. The full variable domain, its missing parts supplied by reference TRBV19 and TRBJ2-7, is DGGITQSPKYLFRKEGQNVTLSCEQNLNHDAMYWYRQDPGQGLRLIYYSQIVNDFQKGDIAEGYSVSREKKESFPLTVTSAQKNPTAFYLCASSLRQGSSYGQYFGPGTRLTVT.

The chain couples TRBV10-3 to TRBJ1-1; D possibly corresponds to TRBD1 (6 bases). The CDR3 has 11 amino acids. From germline, CDR1 is ENHRY and CDR2 SYGVKD. Trimming removed 0 bases at V and 11 bases at J, with 7 bases between. CDR3 sequence: CAISESGQAFF. CDR3 coding DNA: TGTGCCATCAGTGAGTCAGGACAGGCTTTCTTT.

This clonotype was found many times. The V and J genes are TRBV6-5 and TRBJ1-2, with 7 bases identical to TRBD1. This CDR3 has 16 amino acids. Germline CDR1 is MNHEY and CDR2 is SVGAGI. J gave up 2 bases and V 8 bases, and 14 bases lay outside the gene matches. The CDR3 sequence is CASRFGGDSDNYGYTF. In DNA form, the CDR3 reads TGTGCCAGCCGATTTGGCGGGGACAGTGACAACTATGGCTACACCTTC.